The 7 T cell receptor beta chains in this list originate from one sample, sequenced in a study of beta chain features in type 1 diabetes. cDNA synthesis used the whole RNA isolate, giving expressed TCRB sequences. Only in-frame clones appear in the TCRdb table, and some are missing; sequencing was by immunoSEQ multiplex PCR. Of 450,000 to 600,000 clones listed, around 30% are singletons. What was sequenced was naive CD4+ T cells from blood. Source of these receptors: a man aged 18-30 years in good health.

The rearrangement links TRBV4-3 to TRBJ2-1, with 9 bases that match TRBD2. The junction had 13 bases not matched to a gene; V was cut back by 0 bases and J by 7 bases. The CDR3 has 18 amino acids. Germline V lookup: CDR1 LGHNA, CDR2 YSLEER. This CDR3 is CASSQDPASAGGLNEQFF. The CDR3 DNA reads as TGCGCCAGCAGCCAAGATCCAGCCTCTGCGGGAGGGTTGAATGAGCAGTTCTTC.

The V call is TRBV5-4, the J call TRBJ1-2, with TRBD1 matching over 7 bases. Germline-derived CDR1 and CDR2 are SGHNT and YYREEE (reference sequence). The CDR3 consists of 14 residues. The trim removed 4 bases at V and 5 bases at J, leaving 8 bases unmatched. CDR3 sequence reads: CASSLRTGEYGYTF. The DNA of the CDR3 is TGTGCCAGCAGCCTGAGAACAGGGGAGTATGGCTACACCTTC.

The chain couples TRBV11-2 to TRBJ2-5; no firm D call. CDR1 and CDR2 from the germline V gene are SGHAT and FQNNGV. Trimming left V 5 bases short and J 2 bases short, with 3 bases between. The CDR3 is made up of 11 amino acids. CDR3 DNA: TGTGCCAGCAGCCCACAAGAGACCCAGTACTTC. It is translated as CASSPQETQYF.

This chain connects TRBV7-9 to TRBJ2-5, with 10 bases identical to TRBD2. V lost 0 bases and J lost 1; bases outside the gene matches: 11. Looked up from germline, CDR1 is SEHNR and CDR2 is FQNEAQ (reference sequence). The length of the CDR3 is 19 residues. Written as DNA, the CDR3 is TGTGCCAGCAGCTTAGCGGCTCTAGCGGGAGCACCTTTCCAAGAGACCCAGTACTTC. Its translation is CASSLAALAGAPFQETQYF.

The V gene is TRBV2, the J gene TRBJ2-1; tentative D call: TRBD2 (5 bases). The CDR3 is 14 residues long. Trimming stripped 2 bases from V and 10 bases from J, with 15 bases between. Germline values: CDR1 SNHLY, CDR2 FYNNEI. Here the CDR3 reads CASSENGMAWEQFF. CDR3 DNA sequence: TGTGCCAGCAGTGAAAACGGGATGGCCTGGGAGCAGTTCTTC.

The rearrangement links TRBV5-1 to TRBJ2-1, with a tentative D call TRBD2 (6 bases). Germline V gene lookup returns CDR1 SGHRS and CDR2 YFSETQ. The length of the CDR3 is 16 residues. V was shortened by 2 bases and J by 2 bases, with 14 bases between the two germline ends. DNA for the CDR3: TGCGCCAGCAGCTTCCGCGGGGCAGATGCCTACAATGAGCAGTTCTTC. It specifies CASSFRGADAYNEQFF.

This chain connects TRBV19 to TRBJ2-7, with a weak D call TRBD2 (6 bases). Germline V gene data show CDR1 as LNHDA and CDR2 as SQIVND (reference sequence). The CDR3 is 13 residues long. V lost 5 bases to trimming and J lost 4 bases, with 12 bases between them. The CDR3 sequence is CASSWRDKYEQYF. The CDR3 DNA reads TGTGCCAGTAGTTGGCGGGATAAGTACGAGCAGTACTTC. Filled out from reference TRBV19 and TRBJ2-7, the complete variable domain reads DGGITQSPKYLFRKEGQNVTLSCEQNLNHDAMYWYRQDPGQGLRLIYYSQIVNDFQKGDIAEGYSVSREKKESFPLTVTSAQKNPTAFYLCASSWRDKYEQYFGPGTRLTVT.